This entry concerns a single TCR beta chain. The sample comes from a study of blood T cell repertoires in COVID-19. This table comes from immunoSEQ multiplex PCR, and its TCRdb copy is limited to in-frame clones, with some not included. The sample lists about 270,000 clones, about nine tenths seen once, with approximately 2.4% in the top ten. CDR1 is SGHRS, CDR2 YFSETQ, per germline. Trimming removed 0 bases at V and 3 bases at J, with 18 bases between. CDR3 length equals 17 residues. The chain links TRBV5-1 to TRBJ1-2; D uncertain. Sequenced sample: PBMCs or T cells enriched from blood (not recorded which). This receptor was obtained from a woman between 40 and 50 years old with acute COVID-19. The CDR3 DNA reads as TGCGCCAGCAGCTTGGCTTGGTCGGCAGGTAGAGACTATGGCTACACCTTC. It translates to CASSLAWSAGRDYGYTF.